This entry features one TCR beta chain sequence. Its antigen is undetermined. This entry is derived from a study of molecular identifiers for immune sequencing clone quantification. General study points: Highly expanded clone sizes could be underestimated by identical TCR molecules that share a barcode.

Germline lookup yields CDR1 LNHDA and CDR2 SQIVND (reference sequence). Trimming pared 3 bases from V and 1 base from J, leaving 10 bases between. This CDR3 comprises 15 residues. Preparation methods for the bulk TCR libraries were those previously described, with listed TCR primers. TCRdb fed the PCR reads into MiXCR, producing one record per CDR3 protein. The sample has over 300,000 distinct CDR3 sequences, roughly 24% seen once. This sequence joins TRBV19 and TRBJ1-5; D not certain. The sample taken for sequencing was naive CD8+ T cells from blood, with Jurkat cell RNA spiked in. Regarding subset: FACS-sorted CD8+CD4-CCR7+CD45RA+ naive T cells. This TCR came from a human donor in good health. Some libraries in this study had Jurkat cell RNA spiked in. The CDR3 reads CASSISVGSNQPQHF. Here the CDR3 DNA reads TGTGCCAGTAGTATTTCGGTGGGCAGCAATCAGCCCCAGCATTTT.